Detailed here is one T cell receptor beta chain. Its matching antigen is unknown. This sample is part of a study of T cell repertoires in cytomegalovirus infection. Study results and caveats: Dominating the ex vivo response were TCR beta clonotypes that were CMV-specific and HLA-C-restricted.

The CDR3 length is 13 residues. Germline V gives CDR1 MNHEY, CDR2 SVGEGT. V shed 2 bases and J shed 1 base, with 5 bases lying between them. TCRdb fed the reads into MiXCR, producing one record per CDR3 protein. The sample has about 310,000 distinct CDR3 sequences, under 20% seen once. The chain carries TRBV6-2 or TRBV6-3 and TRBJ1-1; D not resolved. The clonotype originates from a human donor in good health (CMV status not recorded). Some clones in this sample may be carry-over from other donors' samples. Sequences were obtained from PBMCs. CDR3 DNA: TGTGCCAGCAGTTACAACAGGAACACTGAAGCTTTCTTT. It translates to CASSYNRNTEAFF.